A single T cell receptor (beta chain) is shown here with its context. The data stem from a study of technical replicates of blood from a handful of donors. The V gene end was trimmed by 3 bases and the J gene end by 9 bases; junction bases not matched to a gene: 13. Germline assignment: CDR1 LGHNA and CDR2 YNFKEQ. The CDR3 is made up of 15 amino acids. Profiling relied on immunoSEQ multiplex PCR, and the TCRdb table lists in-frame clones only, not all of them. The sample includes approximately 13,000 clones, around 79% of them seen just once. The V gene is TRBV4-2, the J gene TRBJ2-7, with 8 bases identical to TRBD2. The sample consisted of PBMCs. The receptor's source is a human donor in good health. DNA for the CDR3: TGTGCCAGCAGCCAGGCCGGGACTAGAACTGAGGGGCAGTACTTC. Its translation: CASSQAGTRTEGQYF.